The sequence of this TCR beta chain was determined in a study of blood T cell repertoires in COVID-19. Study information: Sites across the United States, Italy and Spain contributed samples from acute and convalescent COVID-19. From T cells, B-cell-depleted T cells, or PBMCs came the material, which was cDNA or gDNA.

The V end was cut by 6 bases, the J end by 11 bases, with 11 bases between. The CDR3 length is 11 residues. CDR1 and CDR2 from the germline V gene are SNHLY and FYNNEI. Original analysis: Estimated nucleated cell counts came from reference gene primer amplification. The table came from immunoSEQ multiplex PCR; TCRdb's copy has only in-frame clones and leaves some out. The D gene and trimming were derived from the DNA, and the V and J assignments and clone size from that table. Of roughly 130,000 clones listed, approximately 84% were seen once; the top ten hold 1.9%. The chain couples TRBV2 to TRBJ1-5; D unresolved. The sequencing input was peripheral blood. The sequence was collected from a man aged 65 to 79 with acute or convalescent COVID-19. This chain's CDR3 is CASRGEGSQHF. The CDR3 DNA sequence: TGTGCCAGCAGAGGAGAGGGATCCCAGCATTTT.